The rows below give T cell receptor beta chains drawn from one sample of a study of CD8+ T cells in alopecia areata. Using immunoSEQ multiplex PCR, the repertoire was profiled, and TCRdb retains in-frame clones only, with some absent. The sample yields 250,000 to 300,000 clones, about three fifths seen once. The sequences come from CD4+ T cells sorted from blood, collected at week 24, from a patient treated with tofacitinib. The receptors were gathered from a human donor with alopecia areata. Each CDR3 is given with its conserved first and last residue. D genes are given only for firm matches. Size is stated for part of the rows, as once, few or many counts, or as a class when the clone is expanded.

J: TRBJ2-3
size: .
D: .
V: TRBV7-9
length: 16
CDR3: CASSERPGLGTDTQYF

J: TRBJ2-5
size: once
D: .
V: TRBV4-1
length: 15
CDR3: CASSHFGPQQETQYF

J: TRBJ2-5
size: .
D: TRBD1
V: TRBV29-1
length: 12
CDR3: CSVGGRDRGQYF

J: TRBJ1-1
size: .
D: .
V: TRBV20-1
length: 11
CDR3: CSARGGTEAFF

J: TRBJ2-2
size: few
D: .
V: TRBV29-1
length: 14
CDR3: CSVNRASNTGELFF

J: TRBJ2-5
size: .
D: .
V: TRBV18
length: 16
CDR3: CASSPKNSNRRETQYF

J: TRBJ1-6
size: .
D: TRBD1
V: TRBV25-1
length: 14
CDR3: CASRETGYNSPLHF

J: TRBJ2-7
size: .
D: TRBD1
V: TRBV5-4
length: 13
CDR3: CASSFGQASEQYF

J: TRBJ1-6
size: .
D: TRBD1
V: TRBV13
length: 14
CDR3: CASSKGTGKGDLHF

J: TRBJ2-1
size: .
D: TRBD2
V: TRBV19
length: 15
CDR3: CASTALAGPGGEQFF

J: TRBJ2-5
size: .
D: TRBD2
V: TRBV19
length: 16
CDR3: CASSIQLAGGIETQYF

J: TRBJ1-2
size: .
D: .
V: TRBV27
length: 15
CDR3: CASSLSRDGYYGYTF

J: TRBJ2-5
size: few
D: TRBD2
V: TRBV7-9
length: 14
CDR3: CASSRLAGQETQYF

J: TRBJ2-5
size: few
D: .
V: TRBV29-1
length: 13
CDR3: CSVADGTQETQYF

J: TRBJ2-5
size: few
D: TRBD1
V: TRBV29-1
length: 11
CDR3: CSVGQGETQYF

J: TRBJ2-5
size: .
D: .
V: TRBV29-1
length: 14
CDR3: CSVRQTLRQETQYF

J: TRBJ2-5
size: few
D: .
V: TRBV2
length: 14
CDR3: CASIGRDTQETQYF

J: TRBJ2-7
size: few
D: TRBD2
V: TRBV5-1
length: 14
CDR3: CASSLGLANYEQYF

J: TRBJ1-2
size: .
D: .
V: TRBV29-1
length: 14
CDR3: CSVGNGQRASGYTF

J: TRBJ2-2
size: .
D: TRBD2
V: TRBV7-2
length: 16
CDR3: CASSPTSGGYTGELFF

J: TRBJ2-7
size: .
D: .
V: TRBV29-1
length: 13
CDR3: CSIPGRNIYEQYF

J: TRBJ1-2
size: few
D: TRBD1
V: TRBV5-6
length: 15
CDR3: CASSLEVRGHYGYTF